The 2 T cell receptor beta chains given below trace back to one sample, sequenced in a study of blood T cell repertoires in COVID-19. The data were produced by immunoSEQ multiplex PCR, yet TCRdb's version contains in-frame clones alone and is incomplete. The data hold around 200,000 clones, with around 82% observed a single time. Sequences were obtained from peripheral blood. The receptors derive from a man in his fifties or sixties with active or convalescent COVID-19.

The CDR3, as DNA: TGTGCCAGCAGCTTTAGCGGGGGCCAATACAATGAGCAGTTCTTC. It specifies CASSFSGGQYNEQFF. The rearrangement links TRBV7-8 to TRBJ2-1; 9 bases match TRBD2. This CDR3 is 15 amino acids long. Germline V gene data show CDR1 as SGHVS and CDR2 as FQNEAQ. J lost 4 bases, V lost 3 bases, and 4 bases had no gene match. Looking up the rest from reference TRBV7-8 and TRBJ2-1 gives the full variable domain: GAGVSQSPRYKVAKRGQDVALRCDPISGHVSLFWYQQALGQGPEFLTYFQNEAQLDKSGLPSDRFFAERPEGSVSTLKIQRTQQEDSAVYLCASSFSGGQYNEQFFGPGTRLTVL.

The chain recombines TRBV10-3 with TRBJ2-7; D remains ambiguous. Germline V gives CDR1 ENHRY, CDR2 SYGVKD. The CDR3 extends over 16 amino acids. V lost 4 bases and J 5 bases, leaving 21 bases between the germline ends. CDR3 nucleotides: TGTGCCATCAGTGGCCGCGCAGGTAAAGCCGTCCACGAGCAGTACTTC. The encoded protein is CAISGRAGKAVHEQYF.